This T cell receptor (beta chain) was obtained from a study of T cell repertoires in cytomegalovirus infection. The wider study: Peptides in the study included HLA-C-restricted and HLA-B-restricted CMV epitopes.

The CDR3 is made up of 19 amino acids. Trimming pared 3 bases from V and 0 bases from J, leaving 21 bases between. CDR1 and CDR2 (germline): MNHNS, SASEGT. This clonotype was seen a few times. Its antigen is still unknown. Whole-study results and caveats: Totalled public TCR beta family frequency picked out people who carried CMV plus the relevant HLA. What dominated the ex vivo response were HLA-C-restricted CMV-specific TCR beta clonotypes.

TCRdb reprocessed the reads via MiXCR and lists one record per CDR3 protein. Among about 920,000 distinct CDR3 sequences listed, approximately 33% were seen once. Specimen: cultured CD8+ T cells from PBMCs, collected from culture after CMV antigen stimulation. The origin of this receptor is a human donor in good health (CMV status not recorded). Some clones in this sample may be carry-over from other donors' samples. The chain uses TRBV6-1 and TRBJ2-1; the D gene is possibly TRBD1 (6 bases). Here the CDR3 DNA reads TGTGCCAGCAGTGACACCGGGACACACACATTTAGCTCCTACAATGAGCAGTTCTTC. Translating it yields CASSDTGTHTFSSYNEQFF.